This T cell receptor (beta chain) was identified in a study of beta chain features in type 1 diabetes. The overall study: Sorted cells examined across all samples numbered approximately 100 million. Findings of the study overall: High TCR expression in some cells could lead to their over-representation in cDNA sequencing.

Germline CDR1 SQVTM, CDR2 ANQGSEA. The CDR3 totals 11 residues. V was clipped by 2 bases and J by 10 bases, with 11 bases between them. A remark on this clone: Its antigen is unknown.

TCRB transcripts that were expressed got sequenced, as all of the isolated RNA had been reverse transcribed. Here immunoSEQ multiplex PCR was the method, and the copy in TCRdb shows in-frame clones only, minus some. The table includes a few hundred thousand clones, about 15% detected once. Researchers reported sorting CD4+ naive, central memory, regulatory and stem cell-like memory cells via CD45RO/CCR7/CD25/CD127/CD95/CD27. The specimen sequenced was naive CD4+ T cells from blood. The receptor's source is a woman in her late teens or twenties in good health. The V gene is TRBV29-1, the J gene TRBJ1-1; D unresolved. The CDR3 region has the DNA TGCAGCGTTGAAAGGTCGAGGATAGCTTTCTTT. Encoded protein: CSVERSRIAFF.